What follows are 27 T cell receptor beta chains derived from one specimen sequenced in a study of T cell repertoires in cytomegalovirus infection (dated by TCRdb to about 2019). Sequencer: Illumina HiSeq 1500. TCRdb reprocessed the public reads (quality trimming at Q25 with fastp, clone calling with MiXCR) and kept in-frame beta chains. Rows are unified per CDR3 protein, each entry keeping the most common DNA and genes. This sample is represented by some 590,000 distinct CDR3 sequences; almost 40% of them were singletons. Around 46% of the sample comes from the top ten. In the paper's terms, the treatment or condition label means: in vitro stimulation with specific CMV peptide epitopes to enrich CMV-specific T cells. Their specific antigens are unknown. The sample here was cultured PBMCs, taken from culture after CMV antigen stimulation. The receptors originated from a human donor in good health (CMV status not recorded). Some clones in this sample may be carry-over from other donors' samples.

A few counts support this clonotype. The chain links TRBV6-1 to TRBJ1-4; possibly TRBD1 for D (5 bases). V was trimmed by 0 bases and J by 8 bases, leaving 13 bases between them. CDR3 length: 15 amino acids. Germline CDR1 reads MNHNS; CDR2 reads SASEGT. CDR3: CASSEAGQTTEKLFF. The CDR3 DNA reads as TGTGCCAGCAGTGAAGCGGGGCAGACAACCGAAAAACTGTTTTTT.

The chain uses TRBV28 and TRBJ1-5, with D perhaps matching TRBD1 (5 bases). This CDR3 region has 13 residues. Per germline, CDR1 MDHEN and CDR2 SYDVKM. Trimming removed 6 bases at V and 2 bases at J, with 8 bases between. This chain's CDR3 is CASRGVRNQPQHF. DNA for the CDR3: TGTGCCAGCAGAGGGGTCCGCAATCAGCCCCAGCATTTT.

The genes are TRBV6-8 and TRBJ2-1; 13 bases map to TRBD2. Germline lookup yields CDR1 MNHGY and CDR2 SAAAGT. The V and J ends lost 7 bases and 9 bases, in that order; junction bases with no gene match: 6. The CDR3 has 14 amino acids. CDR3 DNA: TGTGCCAGCACCGGACTAGCGGGAGTCCGTGAGCAGTTCTTC. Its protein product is CASTGLAGVREQFF.

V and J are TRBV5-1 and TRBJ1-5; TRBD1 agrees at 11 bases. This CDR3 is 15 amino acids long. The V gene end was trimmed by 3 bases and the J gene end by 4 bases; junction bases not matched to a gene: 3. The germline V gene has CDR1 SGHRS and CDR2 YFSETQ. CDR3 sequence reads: CASSWTGGLNQPQHF. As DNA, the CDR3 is TGCGCCAGCAGCTGGACAGGGGGCTTGAATCAGCCCCAGCATTTT.

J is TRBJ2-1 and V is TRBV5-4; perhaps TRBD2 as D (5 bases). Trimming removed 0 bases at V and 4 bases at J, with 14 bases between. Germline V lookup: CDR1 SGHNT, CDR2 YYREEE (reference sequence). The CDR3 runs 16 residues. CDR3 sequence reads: CASSLGSTTGYNEQFF. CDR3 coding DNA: TGTGCCAGCAGCTTGGGCTCAACCACGGGGTACAATGAGCAGTTCTTC.

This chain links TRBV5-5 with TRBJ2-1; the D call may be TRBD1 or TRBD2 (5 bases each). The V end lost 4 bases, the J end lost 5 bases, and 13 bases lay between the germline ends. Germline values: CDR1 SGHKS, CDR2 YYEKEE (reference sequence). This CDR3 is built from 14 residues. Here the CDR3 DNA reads TGTGCCAGCAGCCCCCCCTGGGGGAACAATGAGCAGTTCTTC. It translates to CASSPPWGNNEQFF.

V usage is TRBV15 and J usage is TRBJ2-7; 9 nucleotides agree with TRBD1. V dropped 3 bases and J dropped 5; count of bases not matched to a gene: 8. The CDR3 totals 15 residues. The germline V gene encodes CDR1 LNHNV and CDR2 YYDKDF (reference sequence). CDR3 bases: TGTGCCACCAGCAGGGAGATACAGGGGGCCCACGAGCAGTACTTC. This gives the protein CATSREIQGAHEQYF.

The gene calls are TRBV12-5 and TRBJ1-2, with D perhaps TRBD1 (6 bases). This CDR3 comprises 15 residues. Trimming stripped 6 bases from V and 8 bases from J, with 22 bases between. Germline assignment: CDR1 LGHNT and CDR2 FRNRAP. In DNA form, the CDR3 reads TGTGCTAGTGGACCCCCCGGGGGCCGATCGGAAGGCTACACCTTC. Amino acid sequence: CASGPPGGRSEGYTF.

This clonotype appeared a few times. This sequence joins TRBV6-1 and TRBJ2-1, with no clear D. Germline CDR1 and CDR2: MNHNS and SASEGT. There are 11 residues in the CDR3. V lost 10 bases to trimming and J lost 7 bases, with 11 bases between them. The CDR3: CATKVWNEQFF. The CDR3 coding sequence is TGTGCCACCAAGGTCTGGAATGAGCAGTTCTTC.

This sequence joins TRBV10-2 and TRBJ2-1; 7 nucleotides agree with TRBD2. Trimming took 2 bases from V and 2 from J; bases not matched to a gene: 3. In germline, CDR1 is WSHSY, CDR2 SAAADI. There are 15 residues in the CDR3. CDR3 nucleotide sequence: TGCGCCAGCAGTGAGGGGCGGGAGACCTACAATGAGCAGTTCTTC. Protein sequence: CASSEGRETYNEQFF.

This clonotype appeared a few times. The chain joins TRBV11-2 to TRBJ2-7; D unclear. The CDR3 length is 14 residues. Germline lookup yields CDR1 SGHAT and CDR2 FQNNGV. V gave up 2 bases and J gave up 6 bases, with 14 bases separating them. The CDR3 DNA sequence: TGTGCCAGCAGCTTACCCTACACAGAACTCGAGCAGTACTTC. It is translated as CASSLPYTELEQYF.

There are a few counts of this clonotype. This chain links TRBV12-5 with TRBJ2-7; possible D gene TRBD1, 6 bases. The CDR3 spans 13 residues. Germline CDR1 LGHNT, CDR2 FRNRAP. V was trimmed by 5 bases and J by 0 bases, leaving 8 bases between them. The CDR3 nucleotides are TGTGCTAGTGGTAGGGACAACTCCTACGAGCAGTACTTC. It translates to CASGRDNSYEQYF.

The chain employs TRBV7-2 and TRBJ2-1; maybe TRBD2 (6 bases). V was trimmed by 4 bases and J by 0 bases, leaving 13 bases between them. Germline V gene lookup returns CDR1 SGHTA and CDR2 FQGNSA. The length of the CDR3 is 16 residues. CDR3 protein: CASSSSSASSYNEQFF. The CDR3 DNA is TGTGCCAGCAGCTCGTCTAGCGCCAGCTCCTACAATGAGCAGTTCTTC.

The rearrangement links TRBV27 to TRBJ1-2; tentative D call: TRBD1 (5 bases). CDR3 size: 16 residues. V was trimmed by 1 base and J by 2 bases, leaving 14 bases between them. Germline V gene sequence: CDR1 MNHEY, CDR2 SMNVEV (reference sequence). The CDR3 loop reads CASSLFGTQKNYGYTF. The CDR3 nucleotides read TGTGCCAGCAGTTTATTTGGGACGCAAAAAAACTATGGCTACACCTTC.

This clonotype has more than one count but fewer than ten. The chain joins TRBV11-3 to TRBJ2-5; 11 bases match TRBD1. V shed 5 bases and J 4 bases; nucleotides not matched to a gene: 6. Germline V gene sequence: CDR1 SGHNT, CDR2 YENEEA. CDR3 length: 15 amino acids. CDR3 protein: CASSTGQGEAETQYF. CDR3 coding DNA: TGTGCCAGCAGCACGGGACAGGGGGAGGCAGAGACCCAGTACTTC.

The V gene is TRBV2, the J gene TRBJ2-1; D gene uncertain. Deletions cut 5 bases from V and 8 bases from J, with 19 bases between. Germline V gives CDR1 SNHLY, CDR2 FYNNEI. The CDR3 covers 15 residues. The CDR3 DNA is TGTGCCAGCAGTCCCGCCGGGCCTCTAAGGGATGAGCAGTTCTTC. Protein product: CASSPAGPLRDEQFF.

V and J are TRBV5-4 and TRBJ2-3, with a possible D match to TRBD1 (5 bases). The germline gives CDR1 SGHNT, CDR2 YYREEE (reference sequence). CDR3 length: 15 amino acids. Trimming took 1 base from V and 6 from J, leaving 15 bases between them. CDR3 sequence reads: CASSLSSSGFDTQYF. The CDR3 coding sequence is TGTGCCAGCAGCTTGAGTTCTTCAGGGTTTGATACGCAGTATTTT. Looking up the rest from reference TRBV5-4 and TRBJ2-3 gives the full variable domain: ETGVTQSPTHLIKTRGQQVTLRCSSQSGHNTVSWYQQALGQGPQFIFQYYREEENGRGNFPPRFSGLQFPNYSSELNVNALELDDSALYLCASSLSSSGFDTQYFGPGTRLTVL.

CDR3 sequence: CASSFDGTGYLWALHF. The CDR3, as DNA: TGTGCCAGCAGCTTCGATGGGACAGGGTATCTCTGGGCCCTCCACTTT. The chain uses TRBV11-1 and TRBJ1-6; 9 bases match TRBD1. Germline CDR1 SGHAT, CDR2 FQDESV (reference sequence). The CDR3 length is 16 residues. The junction had 14 bases not matched to a gene; V was cut back by 3 bases and J by 14 bases.

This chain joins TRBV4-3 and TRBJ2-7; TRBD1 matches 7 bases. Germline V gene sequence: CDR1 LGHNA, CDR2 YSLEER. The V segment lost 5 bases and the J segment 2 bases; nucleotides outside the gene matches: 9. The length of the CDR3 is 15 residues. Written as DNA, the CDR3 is TGCGCCAGCAGCTCACCAGGACAGGCGACCTACGAGCAGTACTTC. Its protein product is CASSSPGQATYEQYF.

This CDR3 is CATGEIQPQHF. CDR3 nucleotide sequence: TGTGCCACCGGGGAAATTCAGCCCCAGCATTTT. The rearrangement joins TRBV6-6 to TRBJ1-5; no firm D call. The CDR3 sequence is 11 residues long. Trimming removed 10 bases at V and 6 bases at J, with 10 bases between. Germline V lookup: CDR1 MNHNY, CDR2 SVGAGI (reference sequence).

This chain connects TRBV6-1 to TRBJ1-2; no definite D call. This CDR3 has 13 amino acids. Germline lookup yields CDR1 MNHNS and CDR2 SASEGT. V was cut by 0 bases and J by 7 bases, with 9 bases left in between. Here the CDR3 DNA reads TGTGCCAGCAGTGAAGCGGCCGGTCTTGGCTACACCTTC. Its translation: CASSEAAGLGYTF.

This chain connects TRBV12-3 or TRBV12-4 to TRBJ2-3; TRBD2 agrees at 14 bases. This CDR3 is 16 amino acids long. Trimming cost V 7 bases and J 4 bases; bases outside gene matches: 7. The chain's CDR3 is CASTSGLAGVSDTQYF. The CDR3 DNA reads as TGTGCCAGCACCTCGGGACTAGCGGGAGTGTCAGATACGCAGTATTTT.

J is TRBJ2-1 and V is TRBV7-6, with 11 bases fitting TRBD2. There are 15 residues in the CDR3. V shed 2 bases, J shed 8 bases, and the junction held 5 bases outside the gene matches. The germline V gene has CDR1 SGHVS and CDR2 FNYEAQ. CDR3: CASSLFSGGADEQFF. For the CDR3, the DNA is TGTGCCAGCAGCTTATTTAGCGGGGGGGCCGATGAGCAGTTCTTC.

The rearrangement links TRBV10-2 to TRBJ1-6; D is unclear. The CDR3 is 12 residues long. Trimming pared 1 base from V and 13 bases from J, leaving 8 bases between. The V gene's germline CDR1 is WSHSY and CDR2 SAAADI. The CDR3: CASSELGGPLHF. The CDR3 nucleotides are TGCGCCAGCAGTGAGTTAGGCGGCCCCCTCCACTTT.

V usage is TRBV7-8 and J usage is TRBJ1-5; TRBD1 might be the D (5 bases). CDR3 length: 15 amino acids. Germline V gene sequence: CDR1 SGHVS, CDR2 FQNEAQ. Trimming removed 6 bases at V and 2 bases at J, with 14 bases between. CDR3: CASSTWGTGNQPQHF. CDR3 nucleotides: TGTGCCAGCAGTACATGGGGGACGGGCAATCAGCCCCAGCATTTT.

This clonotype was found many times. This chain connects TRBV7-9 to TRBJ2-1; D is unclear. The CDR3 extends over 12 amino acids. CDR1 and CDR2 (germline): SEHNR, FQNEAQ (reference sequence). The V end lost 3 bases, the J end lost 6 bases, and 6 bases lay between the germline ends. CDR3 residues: CASSFSSNEQFF. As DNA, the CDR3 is TGTGCCAGCAGCTTTTCGAGCAATGAGCAGTTCTTC.

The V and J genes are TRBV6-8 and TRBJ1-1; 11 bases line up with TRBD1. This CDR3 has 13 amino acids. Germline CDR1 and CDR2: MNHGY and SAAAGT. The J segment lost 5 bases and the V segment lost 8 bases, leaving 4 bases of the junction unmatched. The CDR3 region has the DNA TGTGCCAGCGGGACAGGGGGAGGTACTGAAGCTTTCTTT. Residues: CASGTGGGTEAFF.